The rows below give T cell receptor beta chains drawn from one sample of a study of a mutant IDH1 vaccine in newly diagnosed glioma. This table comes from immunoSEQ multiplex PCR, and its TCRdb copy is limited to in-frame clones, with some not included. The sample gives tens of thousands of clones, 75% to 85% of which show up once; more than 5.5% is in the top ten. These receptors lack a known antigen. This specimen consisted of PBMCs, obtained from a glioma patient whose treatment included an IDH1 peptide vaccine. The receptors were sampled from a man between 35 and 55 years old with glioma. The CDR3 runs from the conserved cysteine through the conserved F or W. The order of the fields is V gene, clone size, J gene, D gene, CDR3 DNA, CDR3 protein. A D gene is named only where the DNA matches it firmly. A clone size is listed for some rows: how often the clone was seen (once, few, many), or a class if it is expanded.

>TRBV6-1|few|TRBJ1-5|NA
TGTGCCAGCAGCAGAACAGTCAATCAGCCCCAGCATTTT
CASSRTVNQPQHF
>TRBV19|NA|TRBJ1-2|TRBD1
TGTGCCAGTAGTAGAGGACAGGTGGGGAACTATGGCTACACCTTC
CASSRGQVGNYGYTF
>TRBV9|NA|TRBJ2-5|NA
TGTGCCAGCAGCGTAGCTAGCAGTGAGACCCAGTACTTC
CASSVASSETQYF
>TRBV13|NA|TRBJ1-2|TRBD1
TGTGCCAGCAGCTTAGTTCTAAGCGCAGGGGGTACGGGAGGCTACACCTTC
CASSLVLSAGGTGGYTF
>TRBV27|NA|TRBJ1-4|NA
TGTGCCAGCAGGATAGACGCAACTAATGAAAAACTGTTTTTT
CASRIDATNEKLFF
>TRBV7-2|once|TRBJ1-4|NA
TGTGCCAGCAGCTCGCAGGTGGCAACTAATGAAAAACTGGTTTTT
CASSSQVATNEKLVF
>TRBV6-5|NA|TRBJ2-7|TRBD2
TGTGCCAGCAGACGGACTAGCGCTGCCTACGAGCAGTACTTC
CASRRTSAAYEQYF
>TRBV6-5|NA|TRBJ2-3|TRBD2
TGTGCCAGCAGTTCGCGGGGGGCGAGAGATACGCAGTATTTT
CASSSRGARDTQYF
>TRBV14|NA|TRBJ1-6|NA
TGTGCCAGCAGCCAACGGGGGGTAGCACCCCTCCACTTT
CASSQRGVAPLHF
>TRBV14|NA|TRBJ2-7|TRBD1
TGTGCCAGCAGCCAATCGCCGGGACAGGGTTCCTACGAGCAGTACTTC
CASSQSPGQGSYEQYF
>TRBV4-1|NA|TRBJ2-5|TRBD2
TGCGCCAGCAGCCAAGGTACCCGGAGGACTAGCTCCATCAGTGGGGAGACCCAGTACTTC
CASSQGTRRTSSISGETQYF
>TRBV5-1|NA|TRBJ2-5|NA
TGCGCCAGCATCGCCCAAGAGACCCAGTACTTC
CASIAQETQYF
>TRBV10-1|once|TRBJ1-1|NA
TGCGCCAGCAGTGATACAGTGAACACTGAAGCTTTCTTT
CASSDTVNTEAFF
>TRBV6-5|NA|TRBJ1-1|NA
TGTGCCAGCAGTTACTCCGGGGGCGCGAACACTGAAGCTTTCTTT
CASSYSGGANTEAFF
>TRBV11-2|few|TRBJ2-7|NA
TGTGCCAGCAGCTTACTCGGGCCCTACGAGCAGTACTTC
CASSLLGPYEQYF
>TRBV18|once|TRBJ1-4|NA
TGTGCCAGCTCACCAGGGTCCGATGAAAAACTGTTTTTT
CASSPGSDEKLFF
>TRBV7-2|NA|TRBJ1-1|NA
TGTGCCAGCAGCTTAAGTCGGGTAGAAGCTTTCTTT
CASSLSRVEAFF
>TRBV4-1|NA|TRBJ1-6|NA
TGCGCCAGCAGCCAATCCGCCGGGCAAGGTGGTTCACCCCTCCACTTT
CASSQSAGQGGSPLHF
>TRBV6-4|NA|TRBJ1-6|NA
TGTGCCAGCAGTGACGAGGGAGGTCGTTCACCCCTCCACTTT
CASSDEGGRSPLHF
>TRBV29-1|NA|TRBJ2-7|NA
TGCAGCGTCCCTAGGGGGGACTCCTACGAGCAGTACTTC
CSVPRGDSYEQYF
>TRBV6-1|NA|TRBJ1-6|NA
TGTGCCAGCAGGGAAGTAAGGTCACCCCTCCACTTT
CASREVRSPLHF
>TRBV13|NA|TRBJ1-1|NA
TGTGCCAGCAGGAGCCAGGCGAGCACTGAAGCTTTCTTT
CASRSQASTEAFF
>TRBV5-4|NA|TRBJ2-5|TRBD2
TGTGCCAGCAGCCCGGAGGGGCTAGCGGGGGTGGAGACCCAGTACTTC
CASSPEGLAGVETQYF
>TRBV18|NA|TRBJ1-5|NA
TGTGCCAGCTCACAGGGTAGGGACGGACTACGCCCCCAGCATTTT
CASSQGRDGLRPQHF
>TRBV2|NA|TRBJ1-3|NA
TGTGCCAGCAGTGAGTTAGAACAGGGAGTGAACACCATATATTTT
CASSELEQGVNTIYF
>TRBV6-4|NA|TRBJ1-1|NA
TGTGCCAGCAGCGTGGACGGGAACACTGAAGCTTTCTTT
CASSVDGNTEAFF
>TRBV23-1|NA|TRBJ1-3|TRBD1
TGCGCCAGCAGTCAATGGGACAGGGACGCTGGAAACACCATATATTTT
CASSQWDRDAGNTIYF
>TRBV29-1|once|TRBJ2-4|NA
TGCAGCGTTGCAGAGACTAGTAAAAACATTCAGTACTTC
CSVAETSKNIQYF
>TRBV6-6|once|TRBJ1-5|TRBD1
TGTGCCAGCAGGCAAAACAGGGGGCCAGGCAATCAGCCCCAGCATTTT
CASRQNRGPGNQPQHF
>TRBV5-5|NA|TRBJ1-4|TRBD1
TGTGCCAGCAGCTTAGGACAGGGTGGGGAAAAACTGTTTTTT
CASSLGQGGEKLFF
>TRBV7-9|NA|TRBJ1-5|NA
TGTGCCAGCAGCCTTGGCGGGTATAGCAATCAGCCCCAGCATTTT
CASSLGGYSNQPQHF